Sequencing of this TCR beta chain was carried out in a study of neurological immune-mediated disorders (dated by TCRdb to the late 2010s). Turning to the overall study: Among the 34 multiple sclerosis patients, relapsing-remitting MS was present in around 31 and secondary progressive MS was present in 3. Peripheral blood TCR-beta repertoires from patients with HTLV-I-associated myelopathy (HAM/TSP), patients with multiple sclerosis, and healthy controls were compared in the study using UMI-based sequencing. Alongside PBMC samples, the set of more than 85 TCR-beta libraries contained longitudinal samples, technical triplicates, and paired CD4+ and CD8+ T-cell subsets that had been sorted. The cohort included approximately 70 subjects: approximately 14 with HAM/TSP, around 34 with multiple sclerosis, and around 20 healthy controls.

The CDR3 spans 14 residues, from the cysteine through the phenylalanine. The sequence is cut down to CDR3 DNA, 42 bases in frame from base 1. Trimming removed 6 bases from V and 0 bases from J, leaving 11 bases between the germline ends. The germline V gene (reference sequence) provides CDR1 DFQATT and CDR2 SNEGSKA. cDNA was synthesized by template-switch 5'RACE using a primer with a 10-nucleotide random unique molecular identifier that tagged each TCR transcript. Over 170 million TCR-beta sequences, covering 15-18 subjects, were produced in each sequencing run. Total RNA was extracted with the RNeasy kit. The KAPA Real-time Library Amplification kit was used to amplify TCR-beta VDJ regions with primers targeting the TCR constant region and the 5'RACE anchor. Sample indexes and Illumina adaptors were added in a first PCR, after which library yield was increased in a second PCR. After purification with Ampure beads, the TCR product of roughly 650 bp was size-selected on a 2% E-gel SizeSelection system. Before pooling, library quality was assessed on a Bioanalyzer, concentration was determined with Qubit, and library quantification was performed with the Kapa Library Quantification kit. An Illumina HiSeq 2500 was used to sequence the libraries paired-end at 2 x 150 bp. To increase sequence diversity, about 23-30% phiX was spiked into each library pool. The authors' analysis ran thus. The UMI-based MiGEC pipeline processed quality-filtered reads and removed over 80% of raw TCR sequences during error correction. VDJ genes were aligned to IMGT germline references, and clonotypes were defined by unique CDR3 amino acid sequence plus V-J genes. Clonal expansion, Shannon diversity and CDR3 relatedness (CalcPairwiseDistances, ClusterSamples) were evaluated with VDJtools, and phylogenetic trees were built with CLCbio workbench. Using coefficient-of-variation modelling across technical triplicates, the study counted a clone as expanded if it had at least 8 unique UMIs. In TCRdb, the public reads were trimmed at Q25 with fastp and aligned with MiXCR, with productive beta chains retained. Duplicate CDR3 protein sequences are folded into a single record with the most common DNA and genes. TCRdb, not the original authors, processed these V and J calls. The sample contains about 46,000 distinct CDR3 sequences, just under 4.5% of them found a single time. The top ten hold 5.7% of the sample.

Libraries from unsorted PBMCs were made from 2 million PBMCs kept in RNAlater at -80 degrees C until RNA extraction. Multiple sclerosis patients were enrolled in a US clinical protocol evaluating disease progression by magnetic resonance imaging. Peripheral blood underwent Ficoll-Hypaque density gradient centrifugation to isolate PBMCs, which were then cryopreserved in liquid nitrogen. This clonotype appeared many times. Its cognate antigen has yet to be identified. Qualities for individual bases were not recorded, and no much larger clone is one base off. On the study overall, not on this receptor specifically: No identical CDR3 amino acid sequences were shared among expanded clones across subjects, suggesting private TCR-beta repertoires in all groups. In a phylogenetic analysis, the repertoires of 18 out of 34 MS patients fell into a single cluster of related CDR3 sequences, pointing to a possible signature at the repertoire level. The MS cluster was not associated with any clinical or MRI features, and the authors stated that larger cohorts are needed. TCR clonal expansion was highest in HAM/TSP patients and lowest in MS patients, with MS patients falling below even healthy controls.

The sample taken for sequencing was PBMCs. The receptor chain draws on TRBV20-1 and TRBJ1-4, with the D segment identity uncertain. The source is a woman aged 55-69 years with multiple sclerosis. The DNA is TGCAGTGCGGCCGGAGATGCAACTAATGAAAAACTGTTTTTT. This encodes CSAAGDATNEKLFF.